This TCR beta chain was sequenced for a study of T cell responses to AZD1222 COVID-19 vaccine. Study-wide background: Timing groups of about 4 and about 12 weeks for second doses were pooled.

Data came from immunoSEQ multiplex PCR; TCRdb stores just in-frame clones and leaves some out. The data contain approximately 65,000 clones, around four fifths of them singletons. This CDR3 comprises 13 residues. V shed 7 bases and J shed 4 bases, with 11 bases lying between them. The starting material was peripheral blood, obtained on day 0 of AZD1222 vaccination. The V and J genes are TRBV12-3 or TRBV12-4 and TRBJ1-5; possible D gene TRBD1, 6 bases. The TCR sequence derives from an adult in good health. This CDR3 reads CASTKTGNQPQHF. Here the CDR3 DNA reads TGTGCCAGCACCAAAACAGGGAATCAGCCCCAGCATTTT.